This T cell receptor (beta chain) derives from a study of blood T cell repertoires in COVID-19. Study-wide background: The United States, Italy and Spain were the sources of the acute and convalescent COVID-19 samples. Nucleic acid was either cDNA or gDNA, and it came from T cells, B-cell-depleted T cells, or PBMCs.

Comment on this clone: Mismatch with germline at one junction end may stem from a read error.

The repertoire was sequenced with immunoSEQ multiplex PCR; TCRdb's copy has only in-frame clones and lacks some. The data show 50,000 to 70,000 clones, 79% seen once. Sample: peripheral blood. The sequence was collected from a man aged 60 to 75 with acute or convalescent COVID-19.

CDR3 coding DNA: TGTGCCAGCAGCACCGGGACAGAACTAGCCCGCATCTTC. It encodes CASSTGTELARIF. The chain links TRBV5-4 to TRBJ1-2, with 7 bases that match TRBD1. The CDR3 covers 13 residues. Per germline, CDR1 SGHNT and CDR2 YYREEE (reference sequence).